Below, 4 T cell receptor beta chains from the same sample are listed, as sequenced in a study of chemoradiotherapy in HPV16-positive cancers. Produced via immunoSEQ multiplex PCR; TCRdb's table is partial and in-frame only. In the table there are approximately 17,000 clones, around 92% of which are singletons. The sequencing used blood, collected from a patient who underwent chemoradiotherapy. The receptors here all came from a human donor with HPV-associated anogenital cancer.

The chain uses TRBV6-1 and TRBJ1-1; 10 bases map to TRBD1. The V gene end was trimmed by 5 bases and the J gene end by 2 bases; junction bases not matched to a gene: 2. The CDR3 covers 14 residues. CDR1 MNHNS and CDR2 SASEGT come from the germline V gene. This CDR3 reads CASSRTGGNTEAFF. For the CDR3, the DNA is TGTGCCAGCAGTCGGACAGGGGGAAACACTGAAGCTTTCTTT.

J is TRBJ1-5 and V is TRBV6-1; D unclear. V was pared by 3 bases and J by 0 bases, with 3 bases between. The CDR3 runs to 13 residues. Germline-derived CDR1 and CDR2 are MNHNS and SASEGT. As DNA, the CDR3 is TGTGCCAGCAGTGATCTTAGCAATCAGCCCCAGCATTTT. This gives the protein CASSDLSNQPQHF.

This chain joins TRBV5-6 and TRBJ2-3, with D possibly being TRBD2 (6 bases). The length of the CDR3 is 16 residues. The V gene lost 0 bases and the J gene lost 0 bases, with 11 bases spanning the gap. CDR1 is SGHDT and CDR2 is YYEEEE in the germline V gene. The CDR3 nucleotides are TGTGCCAGCAGCTTGGACGCGGGATCTAGCACAGATACGCAGTATTTT. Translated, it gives CASSLDAGSSTDTQYF. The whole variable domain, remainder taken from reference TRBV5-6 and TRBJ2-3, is DAGVTQSPTHLIKTRGQQVTLRCSPKSGHDTVSWYQQALGQGPQFIFQYYEEEERQRGNFPDRFSGHQFPNYSSELNVNALLLGDSALYLCASSLDAGSSTDTQYFGPGTRLTVL.

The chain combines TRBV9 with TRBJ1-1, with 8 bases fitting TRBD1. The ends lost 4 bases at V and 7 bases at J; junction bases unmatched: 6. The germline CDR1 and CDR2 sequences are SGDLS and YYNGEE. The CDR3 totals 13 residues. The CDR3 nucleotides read TGTGCCAGCAGCTCCCTTACAGGGGGTGAAGCTTTCTTT. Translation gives CASSSLTGGEAFF.